This T cell receptor beta chain was found in a study of blood T cells in healthy people across ages. General study findings and limits: Diversity figures derived from one million T cells were judged to underestimate the true value.

With a J-beta primer mix and a sample-barcoded 5' primer, a second PCR ran roughly 6 to 11 cycles. MiXCR, run by TCRdb on the 5' RACE reads, gives a single entry per CDR3 protein. The sample contains about 1.4 million distinct CDR3 sequences, around 59% of which appear only once. Turning to this clonotype: Antigen unknown.

Germline trimming cut 7 bases from V and 12 bases from J; bases unmatched to any gene: 0. This CDR3 contains 8 residues. Germline CDR1 reads DFQATT; CDR2 reads SNEGSKA (reference sequence). Sample: blood. This clonotype was sampled from a man aged 18 to 30 in good health. The rearrangement links TRBV20-1 to TRBJ2-4; 7 nucleotides line up with TRBD2. The DNA of the CDR3 is TGCAGTGGGGAGGGTCAGTACTTC. Its protein is CSGEGQYF.